One TCR beta chain is described in this entry. One junction end does not reproduce the germline sequence, and a read error may be involved. The sort gate was single viable CD3+CD4+CD8-CD45RO+ cells for memory CD4+ T cells. Positive selection with CD4 microbeads enriched total CD4+ T cells. Method: immunoSEQ multiplex PCR; TCRdb's copy keeps in-frame clones and lacks some. The sample includes approximately 41,000 clones, approximately 80% of them seen just once. The data belong to a study of memory CD4+ T cells and cytomegalovirus serostatus. Turning to the study itself: Of the healthy Belgian adults, 9 were CMV seropositive and approximately 24 seronegative.

This CDR3 contains 14 residues. Per the germline V gene, CDR1 is SEHNR and CDR2 is FQNEAQ (reference sequence). This chain links TRBV7-9 with TRBJ2-7, with TRBD1 identical over 8 bases. This clonotype originated in an adult in good health and CMV-seronegative. Sequenced input: memory CD4+ T cells from blood. CDR3 DNA sequence: TGTGCCAGCAGCTTAGAAGGCAGGGGGCGGTTTCGGGACTTC. It codes for CASSLEGRGRFRDF.